The T cell receptor beta chain under discussion was sequenced for a study of blood T cell repertoires in COVID-19. This clone showed up just once. V was clipped by 1 base and J by 1 base, with 4 bases between them. CDR3 length: 13 residues. From germline, CDR1 is MNHEY and CDR2 SMNVEV (reference sequence). Profiling relied on immunoSEQ multiplex PCR, and the TCRdb table lists in-frame clones only, not all of them. The table lists about 250,000 clones, 79% of them singletons. This receptor was taken from a woman between 40 and 55 years old with active or convalescent COVID-19. Sequenced input: peripheral blood. This chain links TRBV27 with TRBJ1-1; D gene uncertain. The CDR3 spells CASSLYRNTEAFF. DNA for the CDR3: TGTGCCAGCAGTTTATATAGGAACACTGAAGCTTTCTTT.